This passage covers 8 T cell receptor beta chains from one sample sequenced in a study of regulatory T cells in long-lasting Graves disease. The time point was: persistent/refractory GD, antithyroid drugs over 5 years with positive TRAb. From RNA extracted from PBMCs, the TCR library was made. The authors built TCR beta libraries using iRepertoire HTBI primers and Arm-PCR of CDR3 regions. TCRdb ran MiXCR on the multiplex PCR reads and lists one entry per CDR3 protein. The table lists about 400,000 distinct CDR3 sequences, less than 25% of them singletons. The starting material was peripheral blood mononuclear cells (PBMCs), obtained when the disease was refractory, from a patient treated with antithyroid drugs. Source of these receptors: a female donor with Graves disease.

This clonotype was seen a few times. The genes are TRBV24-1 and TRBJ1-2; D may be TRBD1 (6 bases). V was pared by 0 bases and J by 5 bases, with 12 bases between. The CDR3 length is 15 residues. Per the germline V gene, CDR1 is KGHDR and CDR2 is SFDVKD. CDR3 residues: CATSDLHGGGYGYTF. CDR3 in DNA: TGTGCCACCAGTGATTTGCACGGAGGGGGGTATGGCTACACCTTC.

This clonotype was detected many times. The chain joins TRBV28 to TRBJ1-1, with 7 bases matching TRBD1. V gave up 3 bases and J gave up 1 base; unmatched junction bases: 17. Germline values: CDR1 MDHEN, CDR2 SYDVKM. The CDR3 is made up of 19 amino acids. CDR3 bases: TGTGCCAGCAGTTTGCGACAGGGAAAATTGGGTCGGTGGAACACTGAAGCTTTCTTT. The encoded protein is CASSLRQGKLGRWNTEAFF.

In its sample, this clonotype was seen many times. The CDR3 sequence is CASSYNTVPVGTQYF. The CDR3 DNA reads TGTGCCAGCAGTTACAATACAGTCCCCGTTGGGACCCAGTACTTC. This rearrangement joins TRBV6-2 or TRBV6-3 to TRBJ2-5; the D is unclear. Germline V gene lookup returns CDR1 MNHEY and CDR2 SVGEGT. CDR3 size: 15 residues. Trimming pared 2 bases from V and 7 bases from J, leaving 17 bases between.

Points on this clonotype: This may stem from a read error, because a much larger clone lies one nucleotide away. CDR3 protein: CASSSQTNEQYF. The CDR3 region has the DNA TGTGCCAGCAGCTCACAGACCAACGAGCAGTACTTC. The chain recombines TRBV7-9 with TRBJ2-7; D not certain. CDR1 and CDR2 (germline): SEHNR, FQNEAQ (reference sequence). Deletions cut 4 bases from V and 5 bases from J, with 9 bases between. CDR3 length: 12 amino acids.

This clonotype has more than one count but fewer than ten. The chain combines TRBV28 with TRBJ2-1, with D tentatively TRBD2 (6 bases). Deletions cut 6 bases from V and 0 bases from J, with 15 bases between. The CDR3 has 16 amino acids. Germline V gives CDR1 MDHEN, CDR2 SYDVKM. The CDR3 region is CASSSGGGASYNEQFF. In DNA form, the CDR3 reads TGTGCCAGCAGCTCGGGTGGCGGGGCCTCCTACAATGAGCAGTTCTTC. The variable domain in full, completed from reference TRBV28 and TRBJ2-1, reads DVKVTQSSRYLVKRTGEKVFLECVQDMDHENMFWYRQDPGLGLRLIYFSYDVKMKEKGDIPEGYSVSREKKERFSLILESASTNQTSMYLCASSSGGGASYNEQFFGPGTRLTVL.

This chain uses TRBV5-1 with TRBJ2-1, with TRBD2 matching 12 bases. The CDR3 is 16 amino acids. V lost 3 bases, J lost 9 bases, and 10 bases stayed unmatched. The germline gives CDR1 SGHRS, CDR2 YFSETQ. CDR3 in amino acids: CASSSGTSGPLGEQFF. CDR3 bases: TGCGCCAGCAGCTCCGGGACTAGCGGGCCCCTAGGTGAGCAGTTCTTC.

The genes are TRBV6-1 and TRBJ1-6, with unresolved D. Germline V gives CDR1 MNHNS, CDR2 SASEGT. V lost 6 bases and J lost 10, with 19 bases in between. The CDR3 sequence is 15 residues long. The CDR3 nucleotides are TGTGCCAGCAGACCTACCGCCTTCTTCCGGTCACCCCTCCACTTT. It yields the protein CASRPTAFFRSPLHF.

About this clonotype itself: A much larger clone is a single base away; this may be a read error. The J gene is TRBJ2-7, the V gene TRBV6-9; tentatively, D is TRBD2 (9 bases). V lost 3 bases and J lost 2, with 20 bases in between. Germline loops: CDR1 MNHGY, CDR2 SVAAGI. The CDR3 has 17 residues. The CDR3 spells CASSYGLAGQEAYEQYF. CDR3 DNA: TGTGCCAGCAGTTACGGTCTAGCGGGACAGGAGGCCTACGAGCAGTACTTC.